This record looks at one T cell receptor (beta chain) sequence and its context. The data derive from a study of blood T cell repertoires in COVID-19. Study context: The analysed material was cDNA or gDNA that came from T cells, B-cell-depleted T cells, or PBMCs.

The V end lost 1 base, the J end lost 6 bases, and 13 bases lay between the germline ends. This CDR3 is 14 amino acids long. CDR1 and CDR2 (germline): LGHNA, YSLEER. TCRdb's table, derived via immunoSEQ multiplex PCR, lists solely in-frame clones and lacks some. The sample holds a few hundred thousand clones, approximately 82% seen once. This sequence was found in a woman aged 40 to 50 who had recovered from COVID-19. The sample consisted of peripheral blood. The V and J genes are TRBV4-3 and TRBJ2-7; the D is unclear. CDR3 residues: CASSQVRSWAEQYF. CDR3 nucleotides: TGCGCCAGCAGCCAAGTCCGGTCTTGGGCCGAGCAGTACTTC.